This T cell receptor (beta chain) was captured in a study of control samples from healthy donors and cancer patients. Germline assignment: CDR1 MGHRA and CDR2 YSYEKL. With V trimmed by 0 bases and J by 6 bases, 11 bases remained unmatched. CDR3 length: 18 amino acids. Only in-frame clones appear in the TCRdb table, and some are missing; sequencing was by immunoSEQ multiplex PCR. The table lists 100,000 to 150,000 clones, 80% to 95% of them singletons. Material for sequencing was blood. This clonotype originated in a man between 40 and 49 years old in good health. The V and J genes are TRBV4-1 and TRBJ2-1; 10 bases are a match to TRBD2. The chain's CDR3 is CASSQEAAQSGGANEQFF. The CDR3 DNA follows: TGCGCCAGCAGCCAAGAAGCAGCCCAAAGCGGGGGGGCCAATGAGCAGTTCTTC.